The 10 T cell receptor beta chains below were found in one sample sequenced in a study of T-cell reconstitution after alpha-beta-depleted transplantation in children. Unique molecular identifiers were incorporated during preparation of the TCRbeta library. TCRdb called the PCR reads again in MiXCR, with one record for every CDR3 protein. This table has about 1,000,000 distinct CDR3 sequences, roughly 29% appearing once. Here the sequenced sample was PBMCs, mostly from graft donor cells, taken 360 days after TCRalphabeta/CD19-depleted stem cell transplant. All receptors derive from a boy less than two years old who had a stem cell transplant for SCID, so the T cells may come from the graft donor.

This clonotype has a handful of counts. This chain links TRBV10-2 with TRBJ1-5; D remains unclear. V was pared by 6 bases and J by 2 bases, with 11 bases between. Germline values: CDR1 WSHSY, CDR2 SAAADI. The CDR3 has 14 amino acids. CDR3 in amino acids: CASSADGGNQPQHF. Written as DNA, the CDR3 is TGCGCCAGCAGCGCGGACGGGGGCAATCAGCCCCAGCATTTT.

This chain connects TRBV5-1 to TRBJ2-2; possibly TRBD2 for D (5 bases). CDR3 size: 15 residues. V was trimmed by 4 bases and J by 2 bases, leaving 12 bases between them. Looked up from germline, CDR1 is SGHRS and CDR2 is YFSETQ. CDR3 amino acids: CASSRLGGNTGELFF. In DNA, the CDR3 is TGCGCCAGCAGCAGGCTAGGAGGAAACACCGGGGAGCTGTTTTTT.

The chain carries TRBV5-1 and TRBJ2-2; D is perhaps TRBD1 (6 bases). Trimming cost V 0 bases and J 6 bases, with 15 bases left between them. This CDR3 has 16 amino acids. Germline CDR1 is SGHRS and CDR2 is YFSETQ. Written as DNA, the CDR3 is TGCGCCAGCAGCTTGGGACCCACAGGGTTCGCCGGGGAGCTGTTTTTT. Amino acids: CASSLGPTGFAGELFF.

This chain connects TRBV7-3 to TRBJ2-1; 9 positions agree with TRBD2. Germline V gives CDR1 SGHTA, CDR2 FQGTGA. The CDR3 is 19 residues long. The trim removed 3 bases at V and 7 bases at J, leaving 19 bases unmatched. CDR3 amino acids: CASSFRVERGGGGENEQFF. CDR3 bases: TGTGCCAGCAGCTTTAGGGTCGAGCGCGGGGGGGGTGGTGAGAATGAGCAGTTCTTC.

This clonotype came up a few times. The chain is built from TRBV20-1 and TRBJ2-3; 8 nucleotides line up with TRBD2. V shed 5 bases and J 2 bases; nucleotides not matched to a gene: 9. Germline CDR1 and CDR2: DFQATT and SNEGSKA (reference sequence). CDR3 size: 15 residues. The CDR3 spells CSACSGGSNTDTQYF. DNA for the CDR3: TGCAGTGCTTGCTCGGGGGGGTCCAACACAGATACGCAGTATTTT.

The chain links TRBV4-2 to TRBJ2-7; perhaps TRBD2 as D (5 bases). Germline CDR1 reads LGHNA; CDR2 reads YNFKEQ. V was cut by 0 bases and J by 6 bases, with 12 bases left in between. The CDR3 is made up of 14 amino acids. CDR3 bases: TGTGCCAGCAGCCAAGAAGGGCTAGCTTCCGAGCAGTACTTC. It specifies CASSQEGLASEQYF.

This clonotype was counted between two and nine times. J is TRBJ2-1 and V is TRBV7-8, with a weak D call TRBD1 (6 bases). Germline lookup yields CDR1 SGHVS and CDR2 FQNEAQ. The ends were cut back, 11 bases at V and 4 bases at J, with 18 bases in the middle. The CDR3 is 14 residues long. The CDR3 here is CACTPGALYNEQFF. For the CDR3, the DNA is TGTGCCTGTACGCCAGGGGCGTTATACAATGAGCAGTTCTTC.

This clonotype was detected only a few times. This chain joins TRBV12-3 or TRBV12-4 and TRBJ1-5, with TRBD1 as a possible D gene (5 bases). With 6 bases removed from V and 1 base from J, the gap between germline ends came to 16 bases. The CDR3 extends over 16 amino acids. DNA for the CDR3: TGTGCCAGCAGCACCGGGACCCTCTCAAGCAATCAGCCCCAGCATTTT. This gives the protein CASSTGTLSSNQPQHF.

This clonotype appeared once. The chain is built from TRBV20-1 and TRBJ1-2, with D possibly TRBD1 on 5 matching bases. CDR1 DFQATT and CDR2 SNEGSKA come from the germline V gene (reference sequence). The CDR3 length is 15 residues. V dropped 0 bases and J dropped 4 bases, with 15 bases sitting between them. This CDR3 is CSAREVTAYAYGYTF. The CDR3 bases are TGCAGTGCTAGAGAGGTGACAGCTTACGCCTATGGCTACACCTTC.

This clonotype was seen a handful of times. J is TRBJ2-7 and V is TRBV19, with D maybe TRBD1 (6 bases). Germline lookup yields CDR1 LNHDA and CDR2 SQIVND (reference sequence). V was cut by 4 bases and J by 9 bases, with 16 bases left in between. The CDR3 sequence is 13 residues long. The CDR3 DNA reads TGTGCCAGTAGTAGGACGGACAGTTCCCCGCAGTACTTC. This gives the protein CASSRTDSSPQYF.